These T cell receptor beta chains were read from a single sample in a study of blood T cells in healthy people across ages. TCRdb fed the 5' RACE reads into MiXCR, producing one record per CDR3 protein. The sample has over a million distinct CDR3 sequences; about 45% are singletons. Material: blood. Every receptor here comes from a woman between 18 and 30 years old in good health. The CDR3 runs from the conserved cysteine through the conserved F or W. D genes are given only for firm matches. Not every row has a clone size; where given, it reads once, few, many or a size class.

V: TRBV29-1
J: TRBJ2-1
D: .
size: .
CDR3: CSVVQIINEQFF
DNA: TGCAGCGTAGTCCAGATTATTAATGAGCAGTTCTTC

V: TRBV4-3
J: TRBJ1-4
D: .
size: .
CDR3: CASREGAVGIGTNEKLFF
DNA: TGCGCCAGCAGGGAAGGAGCAGTCGGCATCGGAACTAATGAAAAACTGTTTTTT

V: TRBV7-7
J: TRBJ2-1
D: .
size: few
CDR3: CASSLVEEGGEQFF
DNA: TGTGCCAGCAGCTTAGTGGAAGAGGGTGGTGAGCAGTTCTTC

V: TRBV5-1
J: TRBJ1-1
D: .
size: .
CDR3: CASSIGPSNTEAFF
DNA: TGCGCCAGCAGCATAGGCCCTTCGAACACTGAAGCTTTCTTT

V: TRBV12-3/TRBV12-4
J: TRBJ1-1
D: .
size: .
CDR3: CASGKDRLVRAFF
DNA: TGTGCCAGCGGAAAAGACAGACTTGTTCGAGCTTTCTTT

V: TRBV20-1
J: TRBJ1-2
D: TRBD1
size: .
CDR3: CSASSGGYGYTF
DNA: TGCAGTGCTAGTTCAGGGGGGTATGGCTACACCTTC

V: TRBV7-8
J: TRBJ2-5
D: .
size: .
CDR3: CASLTWVGQETQYF
DNA: TGTGCCAGCCTCACGTGGGTGGGACAAGAGACCCAGTACTTC

V: TRBV12-3/TRBV12-4
J: TRBJ1-2
D: TRBD1
size: .
CDR3: CASRKQGWDSYGYTF
DNA: TGTGCCAGCAGGAAACAGGGGTGGGATAGCTATGGCTACACCTTC

V: TRBV7-2
J: TRBJ2-7
D: TRBD2
size: .
CDR3: CASSFSGRRAEQYF
DNA: TGTGCCAGCAGCTTCTCCGGGAGGCGGGCTGAGCAGTACTTC

V: TRBV3-1
J: TRBJ1-2
D: .
size: .
CDR3: CASSPAPRANYGYTF
DNA: TGTGCCAGCAGCCCGGCCCCCCGCGCTAACTATGGCTACACCTTC

V: TRBV29-1
J: TRBJ1-2
D: .
size: .
CDR3: CSVLRGFGYGYTF
DNA: TGCAGCGTCCTACGGGGATTCGGCTATGGCTACACCTTC

V: TRBV2
J: TRBJ2-1
D: .
size: .
CDR3: CASSAQGGNEQFF
DNA: TGTGCCAGCAGTGCGCAGGGGGGCAATGAGCAGTTCTTC

V: TRBV7-9
J: TRBJ2-2
D: .
size: many
CDR3: CASSPGSGNTGELFF
DNA: TGTGCCAGCAGCCCAGGGTCAGGGAACACCGGGGAGCTGTTTTTT

V: TRBV4-1
J: TRBJ1-4
D: .
size: .
CDR3: CASSHVQGGSEKLFF
DNA: TGCGCCAGCAGCCACGTACAGGGAGGAAGCGAAAAACTGTTTTTT

V: TRBV3-1
J: TRBJ1-1
D: TRBD1
size: once
CDR3: CASSQAGTAEAFF
DNA: TGTGCCAGCAGCCAAGCCGGGACAGCCGAAGCTTTCTTT

V: TRBV7-2
J: TRBJ1-4
D: TRBD1
size: once
CDR3: CASSLQPTGVGEKLFF
DNA: TGTGCCAGCAGCTTACAGCCTACAGGGGTGGGTGAAAAACTGTTTTTT

V: TRBV5-1
J: TRBJ2-2
D: .
size: many
CDR3: CASSLGQLLNTGELFF
DNA: TGCGCCAGCAGCTTAGGACAGCTACTTAACACCGGGGAGCTGTTTTTT

V: TRBV6-5
J: TRBJ1-5
D: .
size: once
CDR3: CASSYTAGQPQHF
DNA: TGTGCCAGCAGTTACACGGCGGGGCAGCCCCAGCATTTT

V: TRBV9
J: TRBJ2-7
D: TRBD2
size: .
CDR3: CASSPSAGAHNEQYF
DNA: TGTGCCAGCAGCCCCTCAGCGGGGGCTCACAATGAGCAGTACTTC

V: TRBV29-1
J: TRBJ2-7
D: TRBD1
size: few
CDR3: CSVGVAQGAYEQYF
DNA: TGCAGCGTTGGTGTAGCGCAGGGGGCTTACGAGCAGTACTTC

V: TRBV11-3
J: TRBJ2-1
D: .
size: .
CDR3: CASSTSYSAHSYNEQFF
DNA: TGTGCCAGCAGCACCAGCTATAGCGCCCACTCCTACAATGAGCAGTTCTTC

V: TRBV20-1
J: TRBJ1-2
D: .
size: .
CDR3: CSAPRTDVYGYTF
DNA: TGCAGTGCTCCTCGGACAGACGTCTATGGCTACACCTTC

V: TRBV4-1
J: TRBJ2-1
D: TRBD2
size: .
CDR3: CASSQSELPLAGGRRSSYNEQFF
DNA: TGCGCCAGCAGCCAATCTGAGCTCCCTCTAGCGGGGGGCCGACGAAGCTCCTACAATGAGCAGTTCTTC

V: TRBV20-1
J: TRBJ2-3
D: .
size: .
CDR3: CSARGTYPTDTQYF
DNA: TGCAGTGCTAGAGGTACTTATCCCACAGATACGCAGTATTTT

V: TRBV28
J: TRBJ2-1
D: .
size: .
CDR3: CASSTGGGRAHNEQFF
DNA: TGTGCCAGCAGTACAGGGGGCGGGAGGGCCCACAATGAGCAGTTCTTC

V: TRBV6-2/TRBV6-3
J: TRBJ2-3
D: TRBD2
size: .
CDR3: CAISRAGGQDTQYF
DNA: TGTGCCATCTCCAGAGCGGGGGGGCAAGATACGCAGTATTTT

V: TRBV6-2/TRBV6-3
J: TRBJ2-3
D: .
size: .
CDR3: CASSLPVGAQYF
DNA: TGTGCCAGCAGCCTACCTGTGGGCGCGCAGTATTTT

V: TRBV7-8
J: TRBJ2-1
D: TRBD2
size: .
CDR3: CASSGTSGLSEQFF
DNA: TGTGCCAGCAGCGGGACTAGCGGCCTCTCGGAGCAGTTCTTC

V: TRBV5-1
J: TRBJ1-2
D: TRBD1
size: few
CDR3: CASSPGQGSVVDGYTF
DNA: TGCGCCAGCAGCCCCGGACAGGGTTCAGTTGTTGATGGCTACACCTTC

V: TRBV5-5
J: TRBJ1-2
D: .
size: once
CDR3: CASRHGGSLGIYSYTF
DNA: TGTGCCAGCAGGCATGGGGGTAGTTTAGGAATCTATTCCTACACCTTC

V: TRBV29-1
J: TRBJ2-7
D: TRBD1
size: few
CDR3: CSGDRYNEQYF
DNA: TGCAGCGGGGACAGATACAATGAGCAGTACTTC

V: TRBV29-1
J: TRBJ1-1
D: .
size: few
CDR3: CSASGGDEAFF
DNA: TGCAGCGCATCTGGGGGGGATGAAGCTTTCTTT

V: TRBV4-1
J: TRBJ2-1
D: .
size: .
CDR3: CASSQDYLSYNEQFF
DNA: TGCGCCAGCAGCCAAGACTACCTCTCCTACAATGAGCAGTTCTTC